This TCR beta chain is drawn from a study of metastatic and nonmetastatic thyroid tumors. Study-wide background: The authors compared repertoires across blood and tumor or nodule tissue from malignant and benign thyroid patients.

Worth noting for this clone: An end of the junction does not agree with germline; a read error may underlie this.

The CDR3 loop spans 13 amino acids. From germline, CDR1 is SGHNT and CDR2 YENEEA. No patient had received any treatment before thyroid surgery. As handled by the study authors: A distant-metastasis classifier for papillary thyroid cancer was built using CDR3 differences across clinicopathological groups. TCRdb re-called clones from the PCR reads using MiXCR. The V and J calls, along with clone size, are taken from TCRdb and not from the paper's own processing. This sample yields 25,000 to 40,000 clones, of which over 15% are seen a single time; 4.5% to 5.5% belongs to the top ten. The specimen was blood. V and J are TRBV11-3 and TRBJ2-1; D call uncertain. This clonotype originated in a female donor with papillary thyroid cancer or a benign thyroid nodule (not recorded which). Some clones in this sample may be carry-over from other donors' samples. The CDR3 loop reads CASSLWLDNEQFF. The CDR3 DNA follows: TGCGCCAGCAGCTTATGGCTAGACAATGAGCAGTTCTTC.